Sequencing of this T cell receptor beta chain was carried out in a study of identifying expanded T cells in peripheral blood. Trimming left V 5 bases short and J 0 bases short, with 11 bases between. The CDR3 length is 14 residues. The germline CDR1 and CDR2 sequences are SEHNR and FQNEAQ (reference sequence). Method: immunoSEQ multiplex PCR; TCRdb's copy keeps in-frame clones and lacks some. The table includes 85,000 to 120,000 clones, about nine tenths detected once. The sequencing input was blood. The TCR sequence derives from a person aged 18-70 years in good health. The chain is built from TRBV7-9 and TRBJ2-7; D perhaps matches TRBD1 (6 bases). This chain's CDR3 is CASSQDRNSYEQYF. The CDR3 DNA is TGTGCCAGCAGCCAAGACAGGAACTCCTACGAGCAGTACTTC.